This T cell receptor (beta chain) is drawn from a study of OX40 agonist ivuxolimab in advanced cancers. Using immunoSEQ multiplex PCR, the repertoire was profiled, and TCRdb retains in-frame clones only, with some absent. Of about 40,000 clones listed, 70% to 90% were seen once; the top ten hold about 16%. With regard to this clone: The antigen is unknown.

Study-level results: Also showing low normalized T-cell clonal expansion were some of the nonresponders.

The CDR3 runs 16 residues. V lost 0 bases and J lost 4; bases outside the gene matches: 7. Germline V CDR1 and CDR2: SNHLY, FYNNEI. Blood was sampled at baseline, cycle 4 day 1, and cycle 7 day 1. The input for sequencing was CD4+ or CD8+ T cells sorted from blood, taken in a trial of the OX40 agonist ivuxolimab. The sequence came from an adult with an advanced solid tumor such as melanoma, head and neck, liver or kidney cancer. The V and J genes are TRBV2 and TRBJ1-2; TRBD1 aligns across 8 bases. CDR3 sequence reads: CASSEAKTGDLYGYTF. The DNA for the CDR3 is TGTGCCAGCAGTGAAGCAAAGACAGGGGACCTCTATGGCTACACCTTC.